The sequence of this TCR beta chain was determined in a study of identical twins. From the 5' RACE reads, TCRdb called clonotypes with MiXCR, one entry per CDR3 protein. The data hold around 500,000 distinct CDR3 sequences, with 11% to 15% observed a single time. This clonotype has just a few counts. A further study also used this sample, focusing on yellow fever vaccine responses in identical twins.

The sequenced sample was CD4+ T cells sorted from blood. The clonotype was recovered from a woman between 18 and 30 years old in good health.

The CDR3 reads CASSLGDRKNSPLHF. The CDR3 nucleotides read TGTGCCAGCAGCTTAGGTGACAGGAAGAATTCACCCCTCCACTTT. The V call is TRBV7-8, the J call TRBJ1-6, with D tentatively TRBD1 (6 bases). Between the trimmed V and J ends, which lost 1 base and 7 bases, there was a span of 11 bases. Germline CDR1 is SGHVS and CDR2 is FQNEAQ. The CDR3 is 15 amino acids.